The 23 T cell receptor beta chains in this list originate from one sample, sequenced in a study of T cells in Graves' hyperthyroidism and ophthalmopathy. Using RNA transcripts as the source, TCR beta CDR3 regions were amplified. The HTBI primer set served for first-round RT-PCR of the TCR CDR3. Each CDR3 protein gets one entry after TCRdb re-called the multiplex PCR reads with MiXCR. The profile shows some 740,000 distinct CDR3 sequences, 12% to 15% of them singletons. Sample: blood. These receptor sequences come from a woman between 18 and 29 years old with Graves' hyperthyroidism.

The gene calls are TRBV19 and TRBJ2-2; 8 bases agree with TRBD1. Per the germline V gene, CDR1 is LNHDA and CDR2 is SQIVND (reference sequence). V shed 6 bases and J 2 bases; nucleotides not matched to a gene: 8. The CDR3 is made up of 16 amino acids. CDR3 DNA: TGTGCCAGTAGCCCCCCCAGGGGGCCCAACACCGGGGAGCTGTTTTTT. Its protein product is CASSPPRGPNTGELFF.

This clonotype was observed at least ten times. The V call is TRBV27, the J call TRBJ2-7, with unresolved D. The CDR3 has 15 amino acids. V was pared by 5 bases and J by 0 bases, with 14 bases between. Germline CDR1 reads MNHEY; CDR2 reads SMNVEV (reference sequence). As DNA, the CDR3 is TGTGCCAGCAGTCCCCTTTCACCCCGCTCCTACGAGCAGTACTTC. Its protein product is CASSPLSPRSYEQYF.

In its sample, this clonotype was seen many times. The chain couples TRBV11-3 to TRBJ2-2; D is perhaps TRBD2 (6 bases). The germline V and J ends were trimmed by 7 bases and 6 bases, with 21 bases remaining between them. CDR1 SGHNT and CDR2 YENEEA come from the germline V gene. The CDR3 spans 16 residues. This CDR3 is CASTVPQGLYAGELFF. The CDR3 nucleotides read TGTGCCAGCACTGTCCCGCAGGGACTGTACGCCGGGGAGCTGTTTTTT.

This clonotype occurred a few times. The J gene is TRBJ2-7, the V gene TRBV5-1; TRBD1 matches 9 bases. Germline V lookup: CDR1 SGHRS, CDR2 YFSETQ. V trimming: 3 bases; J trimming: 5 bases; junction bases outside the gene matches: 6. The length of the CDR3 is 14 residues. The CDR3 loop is CASSWGTGFDEQYF. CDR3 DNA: TGCGCCAGCAGCTGGGGGACAGGGTTCGACGAGCAGTACTTC.

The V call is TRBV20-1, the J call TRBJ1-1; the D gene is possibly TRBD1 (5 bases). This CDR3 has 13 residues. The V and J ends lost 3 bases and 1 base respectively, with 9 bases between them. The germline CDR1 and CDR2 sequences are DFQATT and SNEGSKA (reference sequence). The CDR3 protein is CSASQGPNTEAFF. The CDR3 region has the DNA TGCAGTGCTAGTCAGGGCCCGAACACTGAAGCTTTCTTT.

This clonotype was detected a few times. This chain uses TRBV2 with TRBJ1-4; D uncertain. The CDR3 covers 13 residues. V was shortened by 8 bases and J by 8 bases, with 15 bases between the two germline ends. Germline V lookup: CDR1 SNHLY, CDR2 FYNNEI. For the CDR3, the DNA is TGTGCCAGCGCTCGATGGCTATGGGAAAAACTGTTTTTT. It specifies CASARWLWEKLFF.

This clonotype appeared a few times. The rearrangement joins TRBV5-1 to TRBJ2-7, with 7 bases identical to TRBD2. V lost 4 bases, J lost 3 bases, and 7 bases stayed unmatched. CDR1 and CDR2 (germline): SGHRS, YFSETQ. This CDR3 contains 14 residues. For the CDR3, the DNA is TGCGCCAGCAGCCCCTGGGGGGGAGGCTACGAGCAGTACTTC. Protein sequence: CASSPWGGGYEQYF.

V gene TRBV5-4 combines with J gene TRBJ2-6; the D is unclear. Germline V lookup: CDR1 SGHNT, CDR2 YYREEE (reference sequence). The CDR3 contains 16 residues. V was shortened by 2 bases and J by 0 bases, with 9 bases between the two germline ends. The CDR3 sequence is CASSFGRISGANVLTF. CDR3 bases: TGTGCCAGCAGCTTCGGCAGGATCTCTGGGGCCAACGTCCTGACTTTC. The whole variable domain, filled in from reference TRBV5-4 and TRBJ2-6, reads ETGVTQSPTHLIKTRGQQVTLRCSSQSGHNTVSWYQQALGQGPQFIFQYYREEENGRGNFPPRFSGLQFPNYSSELNVNALELDDSALYLCASSFGRISGANVLTFGAGSRLTVL.

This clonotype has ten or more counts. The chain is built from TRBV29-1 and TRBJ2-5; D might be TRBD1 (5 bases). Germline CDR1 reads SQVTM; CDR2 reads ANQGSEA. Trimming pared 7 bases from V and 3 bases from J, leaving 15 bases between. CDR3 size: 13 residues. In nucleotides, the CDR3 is TGCAGCGCCGACAGAATCTTTGAAGAGACCCAGTACTTC. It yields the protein CSADRIFEETQYF.

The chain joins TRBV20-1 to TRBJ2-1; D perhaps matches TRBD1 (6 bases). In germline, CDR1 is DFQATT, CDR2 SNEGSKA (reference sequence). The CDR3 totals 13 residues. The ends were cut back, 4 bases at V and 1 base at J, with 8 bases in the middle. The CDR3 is CSATGESYNEQFF. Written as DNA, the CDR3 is TGCAGTGCTACAGGGGAGTCCTACAATGAGCAGTTCTTC.

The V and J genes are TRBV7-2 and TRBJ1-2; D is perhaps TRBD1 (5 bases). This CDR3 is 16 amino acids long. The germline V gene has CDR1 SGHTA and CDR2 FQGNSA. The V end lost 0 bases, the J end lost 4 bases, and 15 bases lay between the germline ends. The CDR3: CASSLAPTGGLYGYTF. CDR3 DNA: TGTGCCAGCAGCTTAGCCCCCACCGGGGGTCTCTATGGCTACACCTTC.

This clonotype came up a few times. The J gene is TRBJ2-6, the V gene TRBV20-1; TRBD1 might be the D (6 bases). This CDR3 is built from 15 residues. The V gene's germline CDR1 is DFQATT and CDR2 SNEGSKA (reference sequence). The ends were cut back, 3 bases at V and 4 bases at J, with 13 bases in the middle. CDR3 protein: CSARPQGTGANVLTF. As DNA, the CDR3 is TGCAGTGCTAGGCCCCAGGGGACAGGGGCCAACGTCCTGACTTTC.

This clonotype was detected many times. DNA of the CDR3: TGTGCCAGCAGCGGACGGACTAGCGGACTCTACTACAATGAGCAGTTCTTC. Translation: CASSGRTSGLYYNEQFF. The rearrangement joins TRBV14 to TRBJ2-1, with 10 bases lining up with TRBD2. The V gene's germline CDR1 is SGHDN and CDR2 FVKESK. Trimming cost V 5 bases and J 3 bases; bases outside gene matches: 10. The CDR3 consists of 17 residues.

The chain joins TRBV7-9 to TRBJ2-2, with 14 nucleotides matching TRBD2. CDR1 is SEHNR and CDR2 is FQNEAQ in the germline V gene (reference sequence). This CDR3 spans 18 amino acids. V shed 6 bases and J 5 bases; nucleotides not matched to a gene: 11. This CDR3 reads CASRTRGTSGSETGELFF. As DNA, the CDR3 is TGTGCCAGCAGAACAAGGGGGACTAGCGGGAGTGAGACCGGGGAGCTGTTTTTT.

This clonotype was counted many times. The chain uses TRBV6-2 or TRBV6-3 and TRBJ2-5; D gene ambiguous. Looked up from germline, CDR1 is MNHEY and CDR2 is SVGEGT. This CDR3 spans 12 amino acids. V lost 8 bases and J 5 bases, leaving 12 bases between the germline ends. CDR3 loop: CASEDLRETQYF. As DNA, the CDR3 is TGTGCCAGCGAAGACCTACGGGAGACCCAGTACTTC.

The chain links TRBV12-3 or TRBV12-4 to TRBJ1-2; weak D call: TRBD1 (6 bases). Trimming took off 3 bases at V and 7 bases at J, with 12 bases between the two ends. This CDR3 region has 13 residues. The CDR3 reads CASSFLQGSGYTF. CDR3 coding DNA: TGTGCCAGCAGTTTTTTACAGGGTTCTGGCTACACCTTC.

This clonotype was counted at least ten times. The chain's CDR3 is CASNYRQVLPYGYTF. The CDR3 bases are TGTGCCAGCAACTACCGACAGGTGCTTCCCTATGGCTACACCTTC. V gene TRBV12-3 or TRBV12-4 combines with J gene TRBJ1-2, with D perhaps matching TRBD1 (6 bases). V lost 7 bases to trimming and J lost 4 bases, with 19 bases between them. The length of the CDR3 is 15 residues.

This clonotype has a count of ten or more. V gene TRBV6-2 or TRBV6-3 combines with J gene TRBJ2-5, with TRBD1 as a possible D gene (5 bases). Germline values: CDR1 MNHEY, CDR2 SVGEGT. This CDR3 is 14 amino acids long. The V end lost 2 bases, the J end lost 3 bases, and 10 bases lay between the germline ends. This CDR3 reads CASSYGAEEETQYF. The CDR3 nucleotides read TGTGCCAGCAGTTACGGGGCCGAAGAAGAGACCCAGTACTTC.

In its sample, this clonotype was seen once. CDR3 in DNA: TGTGCCAGCTCACTCGCCCCAGGGGCCGCTAATGAAAAACTGTTTTTT. Protein sequence: CASSLAPGAANEKLFF. The V and J genes are TRBV18 and TRBJ1-4; D may be TRBD1 (6 bases). Germline CDR1 is KGHSH and CDR2 is LQKENI. V was shortened by 4 bases and J by 3 bases, with 15 bases between the two germline ends. The CDR3 extends over 16 amino acids.

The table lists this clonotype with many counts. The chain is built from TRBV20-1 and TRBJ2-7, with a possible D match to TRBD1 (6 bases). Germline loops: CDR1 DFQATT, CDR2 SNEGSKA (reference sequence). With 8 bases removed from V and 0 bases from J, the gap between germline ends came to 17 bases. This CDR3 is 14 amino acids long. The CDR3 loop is CSPAPQGPSYEQYF. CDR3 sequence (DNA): TGCAGTCCTGCCCCACAGGGACCCTCCTACGAGCAGTACTTC.

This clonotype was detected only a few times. The CDR3 protein is CASRGPGLANTGELFF. In nucleotides, the CDR3 is TGTGCCAGCAGGGGCCCGGGACTAGCGAACACCGGGGAGCTGTTTTTT. This rearrangement joins TRBV7-2 to TRBJ2-2; 8 bases are shared with TRBD2. Germline-derived CDR1 and CDR2 are SGHTA and FQGNSA. V shed 6 bases, J shed 0 bases, and the junction held 6 bases outside the gene matches. This CDR3 is built from 16 residues.

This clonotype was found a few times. Here the CDR3 reads CASSIDRGWSSTEAFF. The CDR3 DNA reads as TGCGCCAGCAGCATCGACAGGGGGTGGTCTTCCACTGAAGCTTTCTTT. V is TRBV5-1 and J is TRBJ1-1; 9 bases align to TRBD1. This CDR3 contains 16 residues. The V and J ends lost 4 bases and 4 bases, in that order; junction bases with no gene match: 11. The V gene's germline CDR1 is SGHRS and CDR2 YFSETQ.

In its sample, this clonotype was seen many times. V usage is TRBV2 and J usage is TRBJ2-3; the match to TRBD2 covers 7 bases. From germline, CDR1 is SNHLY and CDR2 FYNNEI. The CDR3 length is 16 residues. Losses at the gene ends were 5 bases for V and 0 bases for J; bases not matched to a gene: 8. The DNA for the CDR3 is TGTGCCAGCAGTCCCCGTAGCGGGCCTAGCACAGATACGCAGTATTTT. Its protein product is CASSPRSGPSTDTQYF.